These 14 T cell receptor beta chains were all obtained from the same sample, sequenced in a study of blood T cell repertoires in COVID-19. This table comes from immunoSEQ multiplex PCR, and its TCRdb copy is limited to in-frame clones, with some not included. In the table there are more than 65,000 clones, 60% to 75% of which are singletons. Sequencing was carried out using peripheral blood. These TCRs come from a woman aged 65 to 85 with acute or convalescent COVID-19.

This chain joins TRBV7-9 and TRBJ1-2; D is possibly TRBD1 (5 bases). The CDR3 contains 13 residues. Deletions cut 6 bases from V and 6 bases from J, with 14 bases between. Germline CDR1 is SEHNR and CDR2 is FQNEAQ (reference sequence). In nucleotides, the CDR3 is TGTGCCAGCAGTTTGACAGACACCGATGGCTACACCTTC. It is translated as CASSLTDTDGYTF.

This clone was seen a few times. The chain links TRBV27 to TRBJ1-5; D is unresolved. V was pared by 5 bases and J by 4 bases, with 15 bases between. Germline-derived CDR1 and CDR2 are MNHEY and SMNVEV (reference sequence). CDR3 length: 15 residues. The DNA of the CDR3 is TGTGCCAGCAGTCCTAGACCCCTTGGTAATCAGCCCCAGCATTTT. Translated, it gives CASSPRPLGNQPQHF.

The chain combines TRBV10-2 with TRBJ2-2; 7 positions agree with TRBD1. CDR1 and CDR2 (germline): WSHSY, SAAADI. The CDR3 consists of 14 residues. Trimming removed 4 bases from V and 5 bases from J; junction bases left unmatched: 4. The CDR3 DNA is TGCGCCAGCAGTGCAGGGGGAAAAACCGGGGAGCTGTTTTTT. Its translation: CASSAGGKTGELFF.

V and J are TRBV28 and TRBJ2-1; tentative D call: TRBD2 (6 bases). The length of the CDR3 is 16 residues. The germline V gene encodes CDR1 MDHEN and CDR2 SYDVKM. V lost 5 bases and J 9 bases, leaving 23 bases between the germline ends. Written as DNA, the CDR3 is TGTGCCAGCAGTCTAGGGACTTCTCATCATGCTGCTGAGCAGTTCTTC. It specifies CASSLGTSHHAAEQFF.

The genes are TRBV19 and TRBJ2-1; 11 bases fit TRBD1. Per germline, CDR1 LNHDA and CDR2 SQIVND (reference sequence). After removal of 3 bases from V and 0 bases from J, the junction contained 1 base not matched to a gene. This CDR3 is 16 amino acids long. CDR3 protein: CASSIGTGGSYNEQFF. CDR3 DNA: TGTGCCAGTAGTATCGGGACAGGGGGCTCCTACAATGAGCAGTTCTTC.

V is TRBV30 and J is TRBJ1-4; D is perhaps TRBD1 (6 bases). The CDR3 is made up of 13 amino acids. Trimming shortened V by 2 bases and J by 8 bases, and 12 bases separated the two germline ends. Germline V gives CDR1 GTSNPN, CDR2 SVGIG (reference sequence). In DNA, the CDR3 is TGTGCCTGGAGTAACACAGGGAACGAAAAACTGTTTTTT. Encoded protein: CAWSNTGNEKLFF.

The chain uses TRBV5-1 and TRBJ1-2; tentatively, D is TRBD1 (6 bases). V lost 0 bases to trimming and J lost 8 bases, with 11 bases between them. CDR1 and CDR2 (germline): SGHRS, YFSETQ. CDR3 length: 13 residues. CDR3 in DNA: TGCGCCAGCAGCTTGGGGCAGGGGCTAGGCTACACCTTC. Translation: CASSLGQGLGYTF.

This rearrangement joins TRBV4-3 to TRBJ1-4; TRBD1 might be the D (5 bases). This CDR3 has 14 amino acids. CDR1 and CDR2 (germline): LGHNA, YSLEER. Trimming stripped 0 bases from V and 11 bases from J, with 13 bases between. CDR3 loop: CASSQDRQGAKLFF. DNA for the CDR3: TGCGCCAGCAGCCAAGATAGGCAGGGTGCCAAACTGTTTTTT.

This rearrangement joins TRBV2 to TRBJ1-5, with 7 bases aligning to TRBD1. Germline V lookup: CDR1 SNHLY, CDR2 FYNNEI. The CDR3 runs to 15 residues. V gave up 3 bases and J gave up 4 bases; unmatched junction bases: 6. The CDR3, as DNA: TGTGCCAGCAGTGATGAGCAGGGGGGTAATCAGCCCCAGCATTTT. As protein: CASSDEQGGNQPQHF. The whole variable domain, filled in from reference TRBV2 and TRBJ1-5, reads EPEVTQTPSHQVTQMGQEVILRCVPISNHLYFYWYRQILGQKVEFLVSFYNNEISEKSEIFDDQFSVERPDGSNFTLKIRSTKLEDSAMYFCASSDEQGGNQPQHFGDGTRLSIL.

The chain recombines TRBV28 with TRBJ1-6; 9 bases are a match to TRBD1. Germline assignment: CDR1 MDHEN and CDR2 SYDVKM. V was clipped by 6 bases and J by 8 bases; unmatched bases: 8. This CDR3 comprises 15 residues. The CDR3 coding sequence is TGTGCCAGCAGGACGCCGGGACAGGGAGATTCACCCCTCCACTTT. Translating it yields CASRTPGQGDSPLHF.

J is TRBJ1-5 and V is TRBV4-2; 7 nucleotides align to TRBD1. The CDR3 covers 16 residues. V lost 1 base and J lost 3; bases outside the gene matches: 6. CDR1 and CDR2 from the germline V gene are LGHNA and YNFKEQ. The CDR3: CASSQVGRGDNQPQHF. In nucleotides, the CDR3 is TGTGCCAGCAGCCAAGTGGGCAGGGGGGACAATCAGCCCCAGCATTTT.

This clone was recorded once. DNA for the CDR3: TGTGCCAGCAGTGAGGCATACTACGAGCAGTACTTC. This encodes CASSEAYYEQYF. The J gene is TRBJ2-7, the V gene TRBV2; unclear D gene. The V gene's germline CDR1 is SNHLY and CDR2 FYNNEI. Trimming took off 3 bases at V and 3 bases at J, with 6 bases between the two ends. The CDR3 totals 12 residues.

CDR3 in DNA: TGCAGCGTCCTCCCGGGACTAGCGGGGGGGCTTTCGTTCAGAGATACGCAGTATTTT. Amino acids: CSVLPGLAGGLSFRDTQYF. This sequence joins TRBV29-1 and TRBJ2-3; 16 nucleotides agree with TRBD2. Looked up from germline, CDR1 is SQVTM and CDR2 is ANQGSEA. V lost 6 bases, J lost 5 bases, and 17 bases stayed unmatched. The CDR3 runs 19 residues.

The rearrangement links TRBV28 to TRBJ1-2; TRBD1 matches at 7 bases. The CDR3 is 15 amino acids. The trim removed 7 bases at V and 2 bases at J, leaving 10 bases unmatched. Germline CDR1 MDHEN, CDR2 SYDVKM. The CDR3 nucleotides are TGTGCCAGCACCCCTTTCAGGGGACAGAACTATGGCTACACCTTC. Protein sequence: CASTPFRGQNYGYTF.